What follows describes a single TCR beta chain. Its antigen specificity is not known. No per-base quality is available; no much larger clone lies one base away. The library was built by means of RT-PCR. Sequencer: Illumina HiSeq 2500. Starting from the raw public reads, TCRdb applied fastp trimming at Q25, assembled clones with MiXCR and retained in-frame beta chains. Identical CDR3 protein sequences are pooled into one entry, listed with their most common genes and DNA. The sample table contains approximately 490,000 distinct CDR3 sequences; only one count was recorded for roughly 7.6% of them. The ten most abundant clones make up around 12% of the sample. The CDR3 covers 14 residues, taking in both the cysteine and the phenylalanine. Only CDR3 DNA is held: 42 bases, read in frame from base 1. V is clipped by 4 bases and J by 4 bases, and the sequence between their germline boundaries is 16 bases long. The germline V gene (reference sequence) gives CDR1 as DFQATT and CDR2 as SNEGSKA.

The entry originates in a study of response to subunit inactivated influenza vaccine (dated by TCRdb to the late 2010s). About the investigation overall: Deep quantitative profiling of the T cell receptor repertoire was used in the study to follow responses to a trivalent subunit inactivated influenza vaccine.

Paper-wide results and their limitations: The authors suggested that each seasonal influenza vaccination may recruit only a limited number of new T cells.

This clonotype originated in a man between 50 and 69 years old who received an inactivated influenza vaccine. Donor details come from another sample of the same person, matched by shared clones. The chain links TRBV20-1 with TRBJ2-5; perhaps TRBD2 is the D gene, with 6 bases matching. The sample here was PBMCs from blood, taken about 23 months after vaccination. CDR3 sequence: CSAISRGGIETQYF. The DNA sequence is as follows: TGCAGTGCTATCTCGCGTGGAGGGATAGAGACCCAGTACTTC.